This T cell receptor (beta chain) appears in the sequencing data of a study of multiple sclerosis patients with progressive multifocal leukoencephalopathy. The time point: time of PML onset. PML was diagnosed clinically and by MRI, then confirmed by JC virus DNA in cerebrospinal fluid. Profiling relied on immunoSEQ multiplex PCR, and the TCRdb table lists in-frame clones only, not all of them. The sample lists 25,000 to 35,000 clones, roughly 87% occurring once. The CDR3 is made up of 16 amino acids. CDR1 is LGHNA and CDR2 is YSLEER in the germline V gene. The ends lost 0 bases at V and 4 bases at J; junction bases unmatched: 5.

This chain joins TRBV4-3 and TRBJ2-1; 8 nucleotides align to TRBD2. The receptor's source is a human donor with progressive multifocal leukoencephalopathy. Sequences were derived from PBMCs, sampled from a patient treated with natalizumab. Here the CDR3 reads CASSQEGPGGYNEQFF. The CDR3, as DNA: TGCGCCAGCAGCCAAGAGGGGCCGGGGGGGTACAATGAGCAGTTCTTC.